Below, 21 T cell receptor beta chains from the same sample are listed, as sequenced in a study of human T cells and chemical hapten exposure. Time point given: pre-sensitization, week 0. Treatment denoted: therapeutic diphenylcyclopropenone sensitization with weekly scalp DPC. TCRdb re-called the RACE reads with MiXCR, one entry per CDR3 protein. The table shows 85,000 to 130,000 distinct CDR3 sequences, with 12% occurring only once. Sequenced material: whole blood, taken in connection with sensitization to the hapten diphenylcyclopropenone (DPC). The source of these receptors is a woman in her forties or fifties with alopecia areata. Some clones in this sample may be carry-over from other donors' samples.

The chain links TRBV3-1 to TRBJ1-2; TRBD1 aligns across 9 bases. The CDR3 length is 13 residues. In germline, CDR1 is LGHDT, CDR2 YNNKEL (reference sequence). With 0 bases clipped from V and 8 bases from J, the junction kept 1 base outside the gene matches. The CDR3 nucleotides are TGTGCCAGCAGCCAAGAGGACAGGGGCGGCTACACCTTC. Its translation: CASSQEDRGGYTF. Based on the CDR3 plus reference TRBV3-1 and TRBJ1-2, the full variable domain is DTAVSQTPKYLVTQMGNDKSIKCEQNLGHDTMYWYKQDSKKFLKIMFSYNNKELIINETVPNRFSPKSPDKAHLNLHINSLELGDSAVYFCASSQEDRGGYTFGSGTRLTVV.

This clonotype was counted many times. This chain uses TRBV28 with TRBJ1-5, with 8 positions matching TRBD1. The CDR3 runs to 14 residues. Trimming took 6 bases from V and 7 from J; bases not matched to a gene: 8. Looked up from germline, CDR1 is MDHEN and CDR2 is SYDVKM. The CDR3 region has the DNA TGTGCCAGCAGCGGACAGGGAGGTTGGCAGCCCCAGCATTTT. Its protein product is CASSGQGGWQPQHF.

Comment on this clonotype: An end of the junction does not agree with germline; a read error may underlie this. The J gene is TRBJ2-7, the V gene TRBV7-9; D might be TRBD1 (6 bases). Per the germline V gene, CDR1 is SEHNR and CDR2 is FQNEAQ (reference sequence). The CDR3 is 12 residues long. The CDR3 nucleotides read TGTGCCAGCAGCCCGGACCAGACAGGAAACTTGTTC. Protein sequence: CASSPDQTGNLF.

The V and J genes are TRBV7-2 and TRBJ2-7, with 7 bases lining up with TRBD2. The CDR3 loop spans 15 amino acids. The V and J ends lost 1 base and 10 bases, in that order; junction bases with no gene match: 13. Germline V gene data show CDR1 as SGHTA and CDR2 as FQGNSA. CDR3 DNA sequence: TGTGCCAGCAGCTTAGAAGGGAGGGTTGGTTCTGATCAGTACTTC. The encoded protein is CASSLEGRVGSDQYF.

CDR3 sequence (DNA): TGTGCCAGTAGCGATCCCGGGACAGGGTCCAGCACTGAAGCTTTCTTT. Translating it yields CASSDPGTGSSTEAFF. The chain employs TRBV19 and TRBJ1-1; 9 nucleotides line up with TRBD1. Germline values: CDR1 LNHDA, CDR2 SQIVND (reference sequence). The V segment lost 6 bases and the J segment 4 bases; nucleotides outside the gene matches: 12. The CDR3 runs to 16 residues.

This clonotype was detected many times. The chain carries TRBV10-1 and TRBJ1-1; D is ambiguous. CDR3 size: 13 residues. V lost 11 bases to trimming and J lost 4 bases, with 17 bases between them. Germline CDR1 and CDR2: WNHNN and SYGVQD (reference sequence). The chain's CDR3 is CACLIEGGTEAFF. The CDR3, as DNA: TGCGCCTGCCTCATCGAGGGCGGCACTGAAGCTTTCTTT.

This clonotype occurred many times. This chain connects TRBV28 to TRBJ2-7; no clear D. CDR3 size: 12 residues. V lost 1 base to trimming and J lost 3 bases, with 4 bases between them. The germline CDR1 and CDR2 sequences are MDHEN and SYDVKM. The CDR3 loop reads CASSLLGYEQYF. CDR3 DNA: TGTGCCAGCAGTTTATTGGGCTACGAGCAGTACTTC.

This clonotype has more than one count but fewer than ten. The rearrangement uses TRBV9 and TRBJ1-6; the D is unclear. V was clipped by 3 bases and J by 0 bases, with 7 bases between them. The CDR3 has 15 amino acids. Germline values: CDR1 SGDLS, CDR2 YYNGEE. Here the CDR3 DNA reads TGTGCCAGCAGCGCCAGGAGCTCCTATAATTCACCCCTCCACTTT. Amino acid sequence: CASSARSSYNSPLHF.

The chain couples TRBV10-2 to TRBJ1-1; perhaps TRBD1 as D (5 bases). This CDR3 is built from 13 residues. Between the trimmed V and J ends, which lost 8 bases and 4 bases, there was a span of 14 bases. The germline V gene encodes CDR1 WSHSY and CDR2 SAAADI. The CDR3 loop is CASLRGGGTEAFF. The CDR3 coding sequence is TGCGCCAGCCTACGTGGGGGGGGCACTGAAGCTTTCTTT.

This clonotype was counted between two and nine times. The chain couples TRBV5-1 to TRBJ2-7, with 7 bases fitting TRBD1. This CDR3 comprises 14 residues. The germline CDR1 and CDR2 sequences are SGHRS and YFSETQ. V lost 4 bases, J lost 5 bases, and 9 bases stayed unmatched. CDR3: CASSPHETGNEQYF. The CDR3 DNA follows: TGCGCCAGCAGCCCCCATGAGACAGGGAACGAGCAGTACTTC.

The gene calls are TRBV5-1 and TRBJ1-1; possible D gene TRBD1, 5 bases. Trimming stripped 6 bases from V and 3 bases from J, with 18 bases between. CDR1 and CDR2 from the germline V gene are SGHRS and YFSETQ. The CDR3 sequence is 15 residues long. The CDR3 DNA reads TGCGCCAGCATCCGCGGAACGGTAGGGGACACTGAAGCTTTCTTT. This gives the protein CASIRGTVGDTEAFF.

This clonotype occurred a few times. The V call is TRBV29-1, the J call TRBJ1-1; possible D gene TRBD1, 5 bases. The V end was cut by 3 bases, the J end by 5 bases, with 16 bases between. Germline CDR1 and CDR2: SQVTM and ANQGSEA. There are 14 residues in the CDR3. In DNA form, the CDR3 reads TGCAGCGTTGAGCCTCACGGGGGACGGACTGAAGCTTTCTTT. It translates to CSVEPHGGRTEAFF.

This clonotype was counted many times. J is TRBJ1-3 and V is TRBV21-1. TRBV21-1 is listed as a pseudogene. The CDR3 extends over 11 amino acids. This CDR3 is CAGLGGNTIYF. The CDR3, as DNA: TGTGCCGGCTTGGGCGGAAACACCATATATTTT.

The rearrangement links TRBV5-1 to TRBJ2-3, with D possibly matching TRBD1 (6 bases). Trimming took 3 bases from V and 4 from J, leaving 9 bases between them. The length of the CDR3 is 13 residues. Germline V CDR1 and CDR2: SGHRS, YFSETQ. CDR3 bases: TGCGCCAGCAGCTCAAACAGGGCAGATACGCAGTATTTT. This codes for CASSSNRADTQYF.

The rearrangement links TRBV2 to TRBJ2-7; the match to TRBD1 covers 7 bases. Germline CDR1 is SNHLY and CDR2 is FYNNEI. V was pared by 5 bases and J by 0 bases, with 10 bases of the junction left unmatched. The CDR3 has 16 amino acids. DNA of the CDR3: TGTGCCAGCAGTAGGCTGAGACAGGGTAGCTCCTACGAGCAGTACTTC. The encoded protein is CASSRLRQGSSYEQYF.

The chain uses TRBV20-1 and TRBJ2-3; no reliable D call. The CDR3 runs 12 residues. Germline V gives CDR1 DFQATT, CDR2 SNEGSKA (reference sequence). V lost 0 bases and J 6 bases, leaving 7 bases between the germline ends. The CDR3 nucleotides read TGCAGTGCTAGAGATCTCCCCGATACGCAGTATTTT. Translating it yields CSARDLPDTQYF.

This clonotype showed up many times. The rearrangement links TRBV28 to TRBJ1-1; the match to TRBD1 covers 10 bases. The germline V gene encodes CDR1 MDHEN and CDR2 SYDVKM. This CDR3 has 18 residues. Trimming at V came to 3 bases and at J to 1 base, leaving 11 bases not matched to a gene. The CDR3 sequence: CASSFRGQGVIENTEAFF. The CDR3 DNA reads TGTGCCAGCAGTTTTAGAGGACAGGGGGTGATCGAGAACACTGAAGCTTTCTTT.

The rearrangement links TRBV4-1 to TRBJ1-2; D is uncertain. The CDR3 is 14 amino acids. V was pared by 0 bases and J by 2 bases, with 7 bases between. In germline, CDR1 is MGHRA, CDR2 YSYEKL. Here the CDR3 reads CASSQDRMNYGYTF. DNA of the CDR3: TGCGCCAGCAGCCAAGATCGGATGAACTATGGCTACACCTTC.

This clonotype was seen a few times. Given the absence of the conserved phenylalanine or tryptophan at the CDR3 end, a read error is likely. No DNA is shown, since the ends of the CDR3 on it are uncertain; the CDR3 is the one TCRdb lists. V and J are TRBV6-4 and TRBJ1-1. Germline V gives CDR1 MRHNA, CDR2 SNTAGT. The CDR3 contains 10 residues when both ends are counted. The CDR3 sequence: CASSDSKGTV.

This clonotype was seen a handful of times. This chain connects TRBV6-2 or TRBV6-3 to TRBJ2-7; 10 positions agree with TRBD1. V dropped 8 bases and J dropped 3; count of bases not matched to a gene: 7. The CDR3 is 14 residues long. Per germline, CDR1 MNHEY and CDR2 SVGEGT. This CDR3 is CASLRGTGVYEQYF. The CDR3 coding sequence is TGTGCCAGCTTAAGAGGGACAGGGGTCTACGAGCAGTACTTC.

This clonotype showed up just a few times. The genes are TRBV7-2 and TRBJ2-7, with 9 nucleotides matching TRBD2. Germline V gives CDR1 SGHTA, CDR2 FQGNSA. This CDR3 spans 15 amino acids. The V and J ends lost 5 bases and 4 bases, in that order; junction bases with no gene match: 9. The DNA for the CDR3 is TGTGCCAGCAGCCCCGAGGCTCTAGCGGGGTACGAGCAGTACTTC. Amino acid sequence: CASSPEALAGYEQYF. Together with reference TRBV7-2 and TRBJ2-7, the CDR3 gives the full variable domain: GAGVSQSPSNKVTEKGKDVELRCDPISGHTALYWYRQSLGQGLEFLIYFQGNSAPDKSGLPSDRFSAERTGGSVSTLTIQRTQQEDSAVYLCASSPEALAGYEQYFGPGTRLTVT.